The next 17 T cell receptor beta chains were all read from a single sample in a study of blood T cell repertoires in COVID-19. TCRdb's copy holds only in-frame clones and misses some; the assay was immunoSEQ multiplex PCR. Among a few hundred thousand clones listed, around 85% were seen once. Sequenced sample: peripheral blood. The receptor set was obtained from a human donor in a cohort sampled during active COVID-19.

The chain employs TRBV12-3 or TRBV12-4 and TRBJ1-6; 8 bases fit TRBD1. CDR3 length equals 13 residues. J lost 9 bases, V lost 7 bases, and 5 bases had no gene match. The CDR3 is CASKQGAFSPLHF. The CDR3 DNA follows: TGTGCCAGCAAGCAGGGGGCTTTTTCACCCCTCCACTTT.

This chain uses TRBV7-8 with TRBJ2-1, with 7 bases lining up with TRBD1. CDR3 length: 15 amino acids. Germline assignment: CDR1 SGHVS and CDR2 FQNEAQ. V was clipped by 6 bases and J by 2 bases; unmatched bases: 7. The DNA for the CDR3 is TGTGCCAGCAGTCTCCGGGACAGACCCTACAATGAGCAGTTCTTC. This codes for CASSLRDRPYNEQFF.

The genes are TRBV11-2 and TRBJ2-7; D unresolved. V was clipped by 1 base and J by 2 bases, with 6 bases between them. This CDR3 contains 13 residues. Germline values: CDR1 SGHAT, CDR2 FQNNGV. The CDR3 nucleotides read TGTGCCAGCAGCTTAGGGCTGACCTACGAGCAGTACTTC. It yields the protein CASSLGLTYEQYF. Supplemented by reference TRBV11-2 and TRBJ2-7, the full variable domain reads EAGVAQSPRYKIIEKRQSVAFWCNPISGHATLYWYQQILGQGPKLLIQFQNNGVVDDSQLPKDRFSAERLKGVDSTLKIQPAKLEDSAVYLCASSLGLTYEQYFGPGTRLTVT.

This chain connects TRBV28 to TRBJ1-2; D gene unclear. V lost 8 bases and J lost 6, with 10 bases in between. The CDR3 length is 11 residues. CDR1 is MDHEN and CDR2 is SYDVKM in the germline V gene. CDR3 coding DNA: TGTGCCAGCTTCGGGTCGGATGGCTACACCTTC. Protein sequence: CASFGSDGYTF.

V usage is TRBV6-5 and J usage is TRBJ2-7; tentatively, D is TRBD1 (6 bases). V lost 6 bases and J 4 bases, leaving 16 bases between the germline ends. This CDR3 comprises 14 residues. Germline V CDR1 and CDR2: MNHEY, SVGAGI. The CDR3 loop is CASRLINREYEQYF. The DNA of the CDR3 is TGTGCCAGCAGGTTAATCAACAGGGAATACGAGCAGTACTTC.

This clone occurred a few times. The V call is TRBV3-1 (or the pseudogene TRBV3-2), the J call TRBJ2-3, with a possible D match to TRBD1 (6 bases). The CDR3 runs 12 residues. Germline V CDR1 and CDR2: LGHDT, YNNKEL (reference sequence). Trimming took off 2 bases at V and 12 bases at J, with 12 bases between the two ends. The chain's CDR3 is CASSQTTGPQYF. As DNA, the CDR3 is TGTGCCAGCAGCCAAACCACAGGGCCTCAGTATTTT.

V and J are TRBV9 and TRBJ2-5; the match to TRBD1 covers 7 bases. J was trimmed by 10 bases and V by 3 bases; bases with no gene match: 18. Looked up from germline, CDR1 is SGDLS and CDR2 is YYNGEE. The CDR3 sequence is 16 residues long. For the CDR3, the DNA is TGTGCCAGCAGCGCTTCATCCCGGGACAGTACCTTAATCCAGTACTTC. Amino acids: CASSASSRDSTLIQYF.

The rearrangement joins TRBV5-4 to TRBJ2-2, with D possibly matching TRBD2 (5 bases). Germline V gene data show CDR1 as SGHNT and CDR2 as YYREEE (reference sequence). The V and J ends lost 1 base and 6 bases respectively, with 16 bases between them. The CDR3 runs to 16 residues. For the CDR3, the DNA is TGTGCCAGCAGCTTGTGGAACAGCGGCGAGGCCGGGGAGCTGTTTTTT. Translation gives CASSLWNSGEAGELFF.

The CDR3 protein is CASSEAGQLYSGANVLTF. In DNA, the CDR3 is TGTGCCAGCAGTGAAGCGGGACAGTTGTATTCTGGGGCCAACGTCCTGACTTTC. This chain links TRBV2 with TRBJ2-6; 7 positions match TRBD1. Per germline, CDR1 SNHLY and CDR2 FYNNEI. The CDR3 length is 18 residues. Trimming at V came to 0 bases and at J to 1 base, leaving 6 bases not matched to a gene.

This chain connects TRBV20-1 to TRBJ1-2, with 9 bases that match TRBD1. Looked up from germline, CDR1 is DFQATT and CDR2 is SNEGSKA (reference sequence). The CDR3 has 14 residues. The V gene end was trimmed by 6 bases and the J gene end by 5 bases; junction bases not matched to a gene: 10. CDR3 in DNA: TGCAGTGCCAGTGGTAACAGGGGGCGTTATGGCTACACCTTC. Translated: CSASGNRGRYGYTF.

The chain combines TRBV11-2 with TRBJ1-5, with D possibly matching TRBD1 (6 bases). This CDR3 is 17 amino acids long. The V end lost 1 base, the J end lost 2 bases, and 15 bases lay between the germline ends. The germline V gene encodes CDR1 SGHAT and CDR2 FQNNGV. CDR3 nucleotides: TGTGCCAGCAGCTTAGCATCAGGGGTTTTGGGCAATCAGCCCCAGCATTTT. Translating gives CASSLASGVLGNQPQHF.

V and J are TRBV2 and TRBJ1-2; TRBD1 matches at 8 bases. Germline-derived CDR1 and CDR2 are SNHLY and FYNNEI. The CDR3 runs to 15 residues. V gave up 4 bases and J gave up 6 bases; unmatched junction bases: 10. The CDR3 sequence is CASSVAVQGGNGYTF. The CDR3 DNA reads TGTGCCAGCAGTGTAGCCGTACAGGGGGGAAATGGCTACACCTTC.

The V gene is TRBV5-1, the J gene TRBJ1-1, with D uncertain. V was clipped by 4 bases and J by 3 bases, with 10 bases between them. Per the germline V gene, CDR1 is SGHRS and CDR2 is YFSETQ. The CDR3 runs 13 residues. CDR3 residues: CASSIAEDTEAFF. In DNA, the CDR3 is TGCGCCAGCAGCATTGCGGAGGACACTGAAGCTTTCTTT.

In its sample, this clone was seen once. This sequence joins TRBV19 and TRBJ1-3; unclear D gene. V lost 4 bases and J lost 5, with 6 bases in between. Per the germline V gene, CDR1 is LNHDA and CDR2 is SQIVND (reference sequence). The CDR3 has 12 residues. The CDR3 bases are TGTGCCAGTAGTACTCTCCGAAACACCATATATTTT. Residues: CASSTLRNTIYF.

The V and J genes are TRBV14 and TRBJ2-7; 7 bases align to TRBD1. The V and J ends lost 1 base and 8 bases, in that order; junction bases with no gene match: 14. Germline V gives CDR1 SGHDN, CDR2 FVKESK. This CDR3 region has 16 residues. The CDR3 region is CASSQVVGTVGAKQYF. CDR3 sequence (DNA): TGTGCCAGCAGCCAAGTGGTCGGGACAGTGGGTGCCAAGCAGTACTTC.

The chain joins TRBV19 to TRBJ1-5; tentative D call: TRBD1 (6 bases). CDR1 is LNHDA, CDR2 SQIVND, per germline (reference sequence). This CDR3 region has 15 residues. Trimming pared 3 bases from V and 2 bases from J, leaving 11 bases between. CDR3 DNA sequence: TGTGCCAGTAGTATTTGGGGGCTTGGCAATCAGCCCCAGCATTTT. Amino acid sequence: CASSIWGLGNQPQHF.

The CDR3 sequence: CASSERGLTYNEQFF. DNA of the CDR3: TGCGCCAGCAGTGAGCGAGGACTAACCTACAATGAGCAGTTCTTC. The chain couples TRBV10-2 to TRBJ2-1; D is perhaps TRBD2 (6 bases). V was clipped by 2 bases and J by 2 bases, with 10 bases between them. The CDR3 is made up of 15 amino acids. The V gene's germline CDR1 is WSHSY and CDR2 SAAADI.